This T cell receptor beta chain was sequenced in a study of graft-versus-host responses after intestinal transplantation. Across the whole study: As for transplant type, recipients had multivisceral, liver-intestinal, or isolated intestinal grafts. Induction using anti-thymocyte globulin, followed by tacrolimus and steroids for about 3 years, was given to all recipients. Notes on the study in general: Detected in recipient marrow were GvH clones, some of which were first observed in ileum or blood. Allografts of one patient group, those with graft-donor T cell macrochimerism, had high graft-versus-host to host-versus-graft clonal ratios.

Details on this clone: The antigen is undetermined.

V was clipped by 6 bases and J by 3 bases; unmatched bases: 6. Per the germline V gene, CDR1 is MDHEN and CDR2 is SYDVKM. This CDR3 spans 15 amino acids. The assay was immunoSEQ multiplex PCR, and TCRdb's table has in-frame clones only and misses some. The table includes about 120,000 clones, 85% to 95% detected once. This clonotype was sampled from a human donor who received an intestinal transplant. Sequenced here: unstimulated CD4+ T cells sorted from spleen or lymph node cells, sampled before intestinal transplant. The V call is TRBV28, the J call TRBJ1-5, with 9 positions matching TRBD1. CDR3 amino acids: CASSPGTGINQPQHF. The DNA for the CDR3 is TGTGCCAGCAGCCCAGGGACAGGGATCAATCAGCCCCAGCATTTT.